The 21 T cell receptor beta chains in this list originate from one sample, sequenced in a study of blood T cells in healthy people across ages (dated by TCRdb to the mid-2010s). Libraries came from 5' RACE. Sequenced using an Illumina HiSeq 2500. A second PCR of about 7 to 12 cycles was run with a J-beta primer mix and a sample-barcoded 5' primer. The public reads were reprocessed in TCRdb via fastp at Q25 and MiXCR, keeping in-frame beta chains. Merged by CDR3 protein, the rows form single entries marked with the most common genes and DNA. This sample lists about 1.8 million distinct CDR3 sequences; 49% were detected once. The ten largest account for more than 2% of the sample. The sample taken for sequencing was blood. Receptor source: a middle-aged woman in good health.

This clonotype has a handful of counts. This sequence joins TRBV18 and TRBJ2-7; 9 nucleotides match TRBD1. The junction had 4 bases not matched to a gene; V was cut back by 8 bases and J by 2 bases. Germline CDR1 KGHSH, CDR2 LQKENI. The CDR3 has 13 amino acids. The CDR3 spells CASARTGAYEQYF. In DNA form, the CDR3 reads TGTGCCAGCGCGCGGACAGGGGCCTACGAGCAGTACTTC.

The rearrangement joins TRBV5-1 to TRBJ2-3, with D possibly being TRBD2 (6 bases). The CDR3 consists of 13 residues. V was shortened by 4 bases and J by 6 bases, with 12 bases between the two germline ends. Looked up from germline, CDR1 is SGHRS and CDR2 is YFSETQ. The CDR3 coding sequence is TGCGCCAGCAGCGATATGCGGGGCGATACGCAGTATTTT. This translates into CASSDMRGDTQYF.

The V call is TRBV4-3, the J call TRBJ2-5; perhaps TRBD1 as D (6 bases). The length of the CDR3 is 16 residues. Germline V lookup: CDR1 LGHNA, CDR2 YSLEER. Trimming shortened V by 0 bases and J by 2 bases, and 13 bases separated the two germline ends. The CDR3 spells CASSQDEGRGQETQYF. CDR3 in DNA: TGCGCCAGCAGCCAAGATGAAGGCAGGGGACAAGAGACCCAGTACTTC.

This clonotype was found a few times. Since a much larger clone is just one base distant, this may be a read error. The chain carries TRBV4-2 and TRBJ2-1; no clear D. The J call is in doubt because the DNA end fits TRBJ2-7 better. The CDR3 has 16 residues. CDR1 LGHNA and CDR2 YNFKEQ come from the germline V gene. The CDR3 here is CASSQGADESYNEQYF. The CDR3, as DNA: TGTGCCAGCAGCCAAGGGGCTGACGAATCCTACAATGAGCAGTACTTC.

J is TRBJ2-5 and V is TRBV7-2; TRBD1 is a possible D gene (6 bases). The germline V gene encodes CDR1 SGHTA and CDR2 FQGNSA. The CDR3 length is 13 residues. Trimming cost V 5 bases and J 5 bases, with 12 bases left between them. Written as DNA, the CDR3 is TGTGCCAGCAGCAGACGGGACATCGAGACCCAGTACTTC. Translated: CASSRRDIETQYF.

V gene TRBV12-3 or TRBV12-4 combines with J gene TRBJ1-1; D not certain. The CDR3 runs 13 residues. Trimming shortened V by 1 base and J by 7 bases, and 10 bases separated the two germline ends. DNA for the CDR3: TGTGCCAGCAGTTTAGAACAGAGAGGTGAAGCTTTCTTT. It translates to CASSLEQRGEAFF.

V is TRBV7-3 and J is TRBJ1-6; 7 bases line up with TRBD1. V lost 5 bases, J lost 7 bases, and 8 bases stayed unmatched. CDR3 length equals 15 residues. Germline V lookup: CDR1 SGHTA, CDR2 FQGTGA. DNA of the CDR3: TGTGCCAGCAGCCAGACGACAGGGAACAATTCACCCCTCCACTTT. This gives the protein CASSQTTGNNSPLHF.

This clonotype turned up a few times. The chain links TRBV20-1 to TRBJ2-1; tentatively, D is TRBD1 (5 bases). V lost 3 bases and J lost 0, with 15 bases in between. The CDR3 covers 16 residues. Germline CDR1 reads DFQATT; CDR2 reads SNEGSKA (reference sequence). CDR3 bases: TGCAGTGCTAGGCAGGGTTTCGGAACCTCCTACAATGAGCAGTTCTTC. Protein sequence: CSARQGFGTSYNEQFF.

This chain uses TRBV4-3 with TRBJ1-6, with 7 nucleotides matching TRBD1. Unmatched junction bases numbered 10, after V lost 0 bases and J lost 11 bases. The CDR3 totals 16 residues. Germline values: CDR1 LGHNA, CDR2 YSLEER. Here the CDR3 DNA reads TGCGCCAGCAGCCAAGATGTAGCAGGGGGTTATGCACCCCTCCACTTT. This gives the protein CASSQDVAGGYAPLHF.

V gene TRBV7-3 combines with J gene TRBJ2-3, with D possibly matching TRBD1 (5 bases). Deletions cut 4 bases from V and 4 bases from J, with 12 bases between. This CDR3 contains 14 residues. Germline CDR1 is SGHTA and CDR2 is FQGTGA. The CDR3, as DNA: TGTGCCAGCAGCTCCGACAGACCCCCAGATACGCAGTATTTT. Amino acids: CASSSDRPPDTQYF.

This clonotype has more than one count but fewer than ten. The chain has TRBV10-3 and TRBJ2-1, with 12 bases lining up with TRBD2. Germline V gives CDR1 ENHRY, CDR2 SYGVKD. The CDR3 totals 15 residues. V gave up 2 bases and J gave up 7 bases; unmatched junction bases: 3. CDR3 bases: TGTGCCATCAGTGAGAGACTAGCGGGGGAAAATGAGCAGTTCTTC. It codes for CAISERLAGENEQFF.

This chain connects TRBV10-3 to TRBJ2-5; 9 bases line up with TRBD1. V was pared by 10 bases and J by 5 bases, with 8 bases of the junction left unmatched. This CDR3 spans 13 amino acids. Germline CDR1 ENHRY, CDR2 SYGVKD. CDR3 sequence: CATRTGVQETQYF. In DNA, the CDR3 is TGTGCCACCAGGACAGGGGTGCAGGAGACCCAGTACTTC.

V usage is TRBV3-1 and J usage is TRBJ2-3; 9 bases fit TRBD2. After removal of 6 bases from V and 6 bases from J, the junction contained 13 bases not matched to a gene. The CDR3 is 16 amino acids. Per the germline V gene, CDR1 is LGHDT and CDR2 is YNNKEL (reference sequence). The CDR3 DNA sequence: TGTGCCAGCAGGCAGGGTCCGGGACTAGCATCCGATACGCAGTATTTT. Amino acids: CASRQGPGLASDTQYF.

This chain uses TRBV11-2 with TRBJ2-7; D might be TRBD1 (6 bases). Germline lookup yields CDR1 SGHAT and CDR2 FQNNGV. The CDR3 is 12 amino acids. V was trimmed by 4 bases and J by 6 bases, leaving 10 bases between them. The CDR3 reads CASSWDTREQYF. In DNA, the CDR3 is TGTGCCAGCAGCTGGGACACTCGCGAGCAGTACTTC.

To note about this clonotype: A read error may account for a junction end that differs from germline. The chain combines TRBV27 with TRBJ2-3; 7 bases map to TRBD1. In germline, CDR1 is MNHEY, CDR2 SMNVEV (reference sequence). There are 13 residues in the CDR3. The CDR3 DNA sequence: TGTGCCAGCAGACCGACAGGGAAAGATACACAGTATTTT. Translating gives CASRPTGKDTQYF.

The chain has TRBV6-2 or TRBV6-3 and TRBJ2-4; 10 nucleotides match TRBD2. V shed 7 bases and J 7 bases; nucleotides not matched to a gene: 4. This CDR3 comprises 13 residues. Germline values: CDR1 MNHEY, CDR2 SVGEGT. The CDR3 here is CASKSSGGNIQYF. DNA of the CDR3: TGTGCCAGCAAATCTAGCGGGGGCAACATTCAGTACTTC.

In the case of this clonotype: The junction shows a germline mismatch at one end, possibly a read error. The chain links TRBV7-2 to TRBJ1-6; D is ambiguous. The CDR3 has 14 residues. Germline lookup yields CDR1 SGHTA and CDR2 FQGNSA. In nucleotides, the CDR3 is TGTGCCAACAGCGTGGAGGGATCGGATTCACCCCTCCACTTT. Translation: CANSVEGSDSPLHF.

This clonotype was seen a handful of times. The chain combines TRBV20-1 with TRBJ2-5, with 10 bases that match TRBD2. Germline V gene data show CDR1 as DFQATT and CDR2 as SNEGSKA (reference sequence). The J segment lost 4 bases and the V segment lost 4 bases, leaving 12 bases of the junction unmatched. The CDR3 runs 16 residues. CDR3 amino acids: CSANQGAGGLRETQYF. The DNA of the CDR3 is TGCAGTGCTAATCAGGGAGCGGGGGGGCTTCGAGAGACCCAGTACTTC.

This clonotype appeared once. The CDR3: CASSRETGGRNLAEQFF. CDR3 DNA sequence: TGCGCCAGCAGCCGAGAGACCGGGGGGCGTAATTTAGCTGAGCAGTTCTTC. The rearrangement joins TRBV4-3 to TRBJ2-1, with D perhaps TRBD2 (7 bases). The CDR3 is 17 residues long. The V end was cut by 4 bases, the J end by 9 bases, with 25 bases between. Germline assignment: CDR1 LGHNA and CDR2 YSLEER.

This sequence joins TRBV7-2 and TRBJ2-5; D may be TRBD1 or TRBD2 (7 bases each). The CDR3 extends over 14 amino acids. V lost 5 bases to trimming and J lost 5 bases, with 15 bases between them. The germline gives CDR1 SGHTA, CDR2 FQGNSA. The chain's CDR3 is CASSQGGVLETQYF. For the CDR3, the DNA is TGTGCCAGCAGCCAGGGGGGGGTTTTGGAGACCCAGTACTTC.

The chain links TRBV12-3 or TRBV12-4 to TRBJ1-2; TRBD1 might be the D (5 bases). V was cut by 3 bases and J by 10 bases, with 9 bases left in between. The CDR3 totals 11 residues. This chain's CDR3 is CASSFGASYTF. CDR3 bases: TGTGCCAGCAGTTTTGGGGCTTCCTACACCTTC.